This entry describes one T cell receptor beta chain. Its antigen remains unidentified. This sample was included in a study of human T cells and chemical hapten exposure. On the study more broadly: Mainly, slight library volume differences in the pool made TCR yields vary.

Whole-study findings and limits: TCRs at high frequency, those above 1 in 1000, did not change with DPC sensitization.

Trimming cost V 5 bases and J 5 bases, with 15 bases left between them. This CDR3 region has 14 residues. Germline values: CDR1 LGHDT, CDR2 YNNKEL (reference sequence). Individual cDNA molecules in this library carried unique molecular identifiers. As originally analysed: Samples contained a median of roughly 99,000 TCRs, with a range of about 20,000 to 750,000. In TCRdb, the RACE reads were re-called with MiXCR into one record per CDR3 protein. These V and J calls rely on TCRdb rather than the paper's analysis. The sample shows tens of thousands of distinct CDR3 sequences, roughly 8.5% of them seen only once. Time point described: healthy volunteer bleed at 2 weeks. Researchers extracted total RNA from unfractionated whole blood.

Material: whole blood. The chain carries TRBV3-1 and TRBJ1-2, with D uncertain. The receptor comes from a female donor in good health. Some clones in this sample may be carry-over from other donors' samples. CDR3 amino acids: CASSSLAGQYGYTF. The CDR3 bases are TGTGCCAGCAGCTCTTTGGCAGGCCAGTATGGCTACACCTTC.